These 23 T cell receptor beta chains share one sample of origin, sequenced in a study of blood T cell repertoires in COVID-19. Using immunoSEQ multiplex PCR, the repertoire was profiled, and TCRdb retains in-frame clones only, with some absent. The repertoire consists of approximately 300,000 clones, with around nine tenths occurring once and the leading ten covering roughly 3.6%. Sequencing was done on a sample of PBMCs or T cells enriched from blood (not recorded which). The receptors stem from a woman in her twenties or thirties who had been exposed to COVID-19.

This clone appeared once. This sequence joins TRBV6-5 and TRBJ1-1; 8 bases are a match to TRBD1. This CDR3 has 14 residues. Germline V gene lookup returns CDR1 MNHEY and CDR2 SVGAGI. The J segment lost 3 bases and the V segment lost 6 bases, leaving 6 bases of the junction unmatched. The CDR3 is CASRRTGSDTEAFF. The DNA for the CDR3 is TGTGCCAGCAGAAGGACAGGGTCGGACACTGAAGCTTTCTTT.

The J gene is TRBJ2-7, the V gene TRBV2; 7 bases match TRBD1. Germline assignment: CDR1 SNHLY and CDR2 FYNNEI. CDR3 length: 15 amino acids. The J segment lost 3 bases and the V segment lost 5 bases, leaving 10 bases of the junction unmatched. DNA of the CDR3: TGTGCCAGCAGTCCCGGACGAGGGGGCTACTACGAGCAGTACTTC. Its protein is CASSPGRGGYYEQYF.

The chain links TRBV29-1 to TRBJ1-2; no reliable D call. V lost 4 bases and J 4 bases, leaving 10 bases between the germline ends. This CDR3 is built from 12 residues. From germline, CDR1 is SQVTM and CDR2 ANQGSEA. CDR3 nucleotide sequence: TGCAGCGTTGGCCAAGCACGCTATGGCTACACCTTC. Translating it yields CSVGQARYGYTF.

The J gene is TRBJ1-1, the V gene TRBV2; weak D call: TRBD1 (6 bases). The CDR3 has 15 residues. Germline lookup yields CDR1 SNHLY and CDR2 FYNNEI. Trimming removed 6 bases at V and 0 bases at J, with 14 bases between. CDR3 amino acids: CASRAGTTMNTEAFF. DNA for the CDR3: TGTGCCAGCAGAGCCGGGACAACGATGAACACTGAAGCTTTCTTT.

The rearrangement links TRBV29-1 to TRBJ1-4; 7 nucleotides agree with TRBD1. The CDR3 loop spans 14 amino acids. CDR1 and CDR2 from the germline V gene are SQVTM and ANQGSEA. The V segment lost 6 bases and the J segment 7 bases; nucleotides outside the gene matches: 11. This CDR3 is CSVLQGLPTEKLFF. Written as DNA, the CDR3 is TGCAGCGTCCTACAGGGGCTACCTACTGAAAAACTGTTTTTT. Filled out from reference TRBV29-1 and TRBJ1-4, the complete variable domain reads SAVISQKPSRDICQRGTSLTIQCQVDSQVTMMFWYRQQPGQSLTLIATANQGSEATYESGFVIDKFPISRPNLTFSTLTVSNMSPEDSSIYLCSVLQGLPTEKLFFGSGTQLSVL.

The chain combines TRBV7-2 with TRBJ1-2; no definite D call. Trimming removed 5 bases at V and 3 bases at J, with 13 bases between. CDR1 and CDR2 (germline): SGHTA, FQGNSA. The CDR3 totals 14 residues. CDR3 loop: CASSPYGSHYGYTF. In DNA form, the CDR3 reads TGTGCCAGCAGCCCATACGGGTCCCACTATGGCTACACCTTC.

Only one count was recorded for this clone. In DNA form, the CDR3 reads TGTGCCAGCAGTTCTAGAAGACAGGGACTCATCGAGCAGTACTTC. This translates into CASSSRRQGLIEQYF. The chain recombines TRBV27 with TRBJ2-7, with D possibly being TRBD1 (7 bases). Germline-derived CDR1 and CDR2 are MNHEY and SMNVEV (reference sequence). CDR3 length equals 15 residues. Trimming removed 4 bases at V and 6 bases at J, with 19 bases between.

This clone was seen a single time. This chain joins TRBV6-5 and TRBJ1-2; the D is unclear. V was pared by 6 bases and J by 8 bases, with 13 bases between. Germline values: CDR1 MNHEY, CDR2 SVGAGI. CDR3 size: 12 residues. CDR3 in amino acids: CASRSERWGYTF. The CDR3 DNA is TGTGCCAGCAGAAGTGAGAGATGGGGCTACACCTTC.

The J gene is TRBJ1-6, the V gene TRBV12-3 or TRBV12-4; 9 nucleotides agree with TRBD1. Unmatched junction bases numbered 4, after V lost 6 bases and J lost 10 bases. CDR3 length: 13 residues. The CDR3 bases are TGTGCCAGCAGGGGGACAGGGTACTCACCCCTCCACTTT. This codes for CASRGTGYSPLHF.

This clone has just a few counts. V gene TRBV3-1 (or the pseudogene TRBV3-2) combines with J gene TRBJ2-1; 10 nucleotides line up with TRBD2. CDR3 size: 16 residues. The J segment lost 1 base and the V segment lost 2 bases, leaving 2 bases of the junction unmatched. Germline CDR1 reads LGHDT; CDR2 reads YNNKEL (reference sequence). The chain's CDR3 is CASSQLAGASYNEQFF. The CDR3 DNA reads TGTGCCAGCAGCCAACTAGCGGGGGCGTCCTACAATGAGCAGTTCTTC.

The chain joins TRBV6-5 to TRBJ2-5; the match to TRBD1 covers 8 bases. CDR3 size: 15 residues. V lost 6 bases to trimming and J lost 4 bases; unmatched junction nucleotides: 10. Germline V CDR1 and CDR2: MNHEY, SVGAGI. The CDR3 DNA reads TGTGCCAGCAGCCCCGCGAGCAGGGGGCGAGAGACCCAGTACTTC. It specifies CASSPASRGRETQYF.

The rearrangement links TRBV27 to TRBJ1-2, with 9 bases aligning to TRBD1. The CDR3 runs to 14 residues. The germline gives CDR1 MNHEY, CDR2 SMNVEV (reference sequence). V lost 5 bases to trimming and J lost 2 bases; unmatched junction nucleotides: 3. The CDR3 reads CASSADRGNYGYTF. In DNA, the CDR3 is TGTGCCAGCAGTGCCGACAGGGGGAACTATGGCTACACCTTC.

CDR3 region: CASSLEYGSNQPQHF. CDR3 in DNA: TGTGCCAGCAGTCTCGAGTACGGGAGCAATCAGCCCCAGCATTTT. The gene calls are TRBV6-4 and TRBJ1-5; no firm D call. The CDR3 sequence is 15 residues long. Germline CDR1 is MRHNA and CDR2 is SNTAGT. V shed 5 bases and J shed 1 base, with 12 bases lying between them.

The V call is TRBV5-8, the J call TRBJ2-4; no clear D gene. Germline V lookup: CDR1 SGHTS, CDR2 YDEGEE. The V and J ends lost 0 bases and 0 bases respectively, with 7 bases between them. The CDR3 spans 15 residues. CDR3 in amino acids: CASSLARLAKNIQYF. CDR3 nucleotides: TGTGCCAGCAGCTTGGCCAGGCTAGCCAAAAACATTCAGTACTTC. The full variable domain, its missing parts supplied by reference TRBV5-8 and TRBJ2-4, is EAGVTQSPTHLIKTRGQQATLRCSPISGHTSVYWYQQALGLGLQFLLWYDEGEERNRGNFPPRFSGRQFPNYSSELNVNALELEDSALYLCASSLARLAKNIQYFGAGTRLSVL.

The gene calls are TRBV3-1 (or the pseudogene TRBV3-2) and TRBJ2-4; D gene uncertain. Per the germline V gene, CDR1 is LGHDT and CDR2 is YNNKEL (reference sequence). CDR3 length equals 12 residues. Between the trimmed V and J ends, which lost 1 base and 8 bases, there was a span of 6 bases. In DNA form, the CDR3 reads TGTGCCAGCAGCCAAGTCGAGGACATTCAGTACTTC. Encoded protein: CASSQVEDIQYF.

V and J are TRBV28 and TRBJ2-1; maybe TRBD2 (5 bases). The CDR3 totals 14 residues. Germline CDR1 is MDHEN and CDR2 is SYDVKM. Trimming pared 10 bases from V and 3 bases from J, leaving 16 bases between. CDR3 protein: CANPADRFYNEQFF. The CDR3 DNA reads as TGTGCCAACCCAGCGGATAGATTCTACAATGAGCAGTTCTTC.

This rearrangement joins TRBV11-3 to TRBJ1-1; TRBD1 is a possible D gene (6 bases). The V end was cut by 4 bases, the J end by 4 bases, with 13 bases between. There are 14 residues in the CDR3. CDR1 is SGHNT and CDR2 is YENEEA in the germline V gene. CDR3: CASSSGQPLTEAFF. DNA of the CDR3: TGTGCCAGCAGCTCCGGACAGCCGCTCACTGAAGCTTTCTTT.

V usage is TRBV18 and J usage is TRBJ2-1, with 7 bases matching TRBD1. Trimming at V came to 1 base and at J to 4 bases, leaving 4 bases not matched to a gene. The germline CDR1 and CDR2 sequences are KGHSH and LQKENI. This CDR3 has 15 residues. The CDR3 DNA sequence: TGTGCCAGCTCACCACGACAGGGTCGGTACAATGAGCAGTTCTTC. Translating gives CASSPRQGRYNEQFF.

The rearrangement uses TRBV5-4 and TRBJ1-4; unclear D gene. CDR3 length: 17 amino acids. The germline CDR1 and CDR2 sequences are SGHNT and YYREEE (reference sequence). V lost 1 base and J lost 2, with 15 bases in between. CDR3 residues: CASSLWSGLGTNEKLFF. CDR3 DNA sequence: TGTGCCAGCAGCTTGTGGTCGGGTCTGGGTACTAATGAAAAACTGTTTTTT.

The V and J genes are TRBV19 and TRBJ2-7; TRBD2 aligns across 8 bases. This CDR3 spans 14 amino acids. Germline CDR1 LNHDA, CDR2 SQIVND (reference sequence). V shed 5 bases and J 2 bases; nucleotides not matched to a gene: 5. CDR3 bases: TGTGCCAGTAGTTCGGGCGGGAGGCCCTACGAGCAGTACTTC. Its protein product is CASSSGGRPYEQYF.

The CDR3 loop reads CSVGRSSAYNEQFF. The CDR3 bases are TGCAGCGTGGGTAGGTCTAGCGCCTACAATGAGCAGTTCTTC. The rearrangement links TRBV29-1 to TRBJ2-1; D is perhaps TRBD2 (6 bases). Germline loops: CDR1 SQVTM, CDR2 ANQGSEA. V lost 6 bases, J lost 2 bases, and 14 bases lay in between. CDR3 length: 14 residues.

The chain links TRBV18 to TRBJ2-5; maybe TRBD2 (6 bases). The ends were cut back, 3 bases at V and 7 bases at J, with 12 bases in the middle. There are 13 residues in the CDR3. The germline CDR1 and CDR2 sequences are KGHSH and LQKENI. The CDR3 DNA sequence: TGTGCCAGCTCACCGGAGGGTATAGGGACCCAGTACTTC. It specifies CASSPEGIGTQYF.

The chain links TRBV7-9 to TRBJ2-7; TRBD1 matches 8 bases. Germline V gene sequence: CDR1 SEHNR, CDR2 FQNEAQ (reference sequence). V was pared by 5 bases and J by 1 base, with 4 bases of the junction left unmatched. The CDR3 has 14 amino acids. CDR3 sequence: CASSPRTGSYEQYF. The DNA of the CDR3 is TGTGCCAGCAGCCCCCGGACAGGGTCCTACGAGCAGTACTTC.